Below, 8 T cell receptor beta chains from the same sample are listed, as sequenced in a study of blood T cell repertoires in COVID-19. Method: immunoSEQ multiplex PCR; TCRdb's copy keeps in-frame clones and lacks some. The data hold more than 300,000 clones, with roughly 82% observed a single time. The specimen sequenced was peripheral blood. Receptors were obtained from a woman in her 50s with acute or convalescent COVID-19.

V and J are TRBV5-6 and TRBJ2-6, with D perhaps TRBD1 (5 bases). The CDR3 runs to 17 residues. Germline loops: CDR1 SGHDT, CDR2 YYEEEE. The ends were cut back, 4 bases at V and 0 bases at J, with 14 bases in the middle. The chain's CDR3 is CASSKDTGSSGANVLTF. The DNA of the CDR3 is TGTGCCAGCAGCAAGGACACCGGCAGCTCTGGGGCCAACGTCCTGACTTTC.

This chain connects TRBV9 to TRBJ2-5, with 11 bases aligning to TRBD2. V lost 0 bases and J lost 2; bases outside the gene matches: 3. The CDR3 totals 16 residues. Germline CDR1 and CDR2: SGDLS and YYNGEE. The CDR3 sequence: CASSVDSSGRQETQYF. The CDR3 bases are TGTGCCAGCAGCGTAGATTCTAGCGGGAGGCAAGAGACCCAGTACTTC.

This sequence joins TRBV2 and TRBJ1-1; no definite D call. Trimming removed 0 bases at V and 1 base at J, with 6 bases between. The CDR3 loop spans 14 amino acids. The V gene's germline CDR1 is SNHLY and CDR2 FYNNEI. CDR3 bases: TGTGCCAGCAGTGAAGCGCCGGGGAACACTGAAGCTTTCTTT. It specifies CASSEAPGNTEAFF.

The J gene is TRBJ1-4, the V gene TRBV5-4, with D uncertain. The CDR3 contains 14 residues. Germline-derived CDR1 and CDR2 are SGHNT and YYREEE (reference sequence). V lost 4 bases, J lost 4 bases, and 11 bases lay in between. The CDR3 is CASSRDYSNEKLFF. The CDR3 DNA sequence: TGTGCCAGCAGCCGAGATTACAGTAATGAAAAACTGTTTTTT.

The chain has TRBV24-1 and TRBJ2-5; 10 nucleotides match TRBD2. CDR3 length: 18 residues. V lost 4 bases to trimming and J lost 5 bases; unmatched junction nucleotides: 15. Germline lookup yields CDR1 KGHDR and CDR2 SFDVKD. CDR3 sequence reads: CATSDLDEAGGAGETQYF. As DNA, the CDR3 is TGTGCCACCAGTGACCTGGACGAAGCGGGAGGGGCGGGGGAGACCCAGTACTTC.

This rearrangement joins TRBV7-2 to TRBJ2-3; maybe TRBD1 (5 bases). CDR1 is SGHTA, CDR2 FQGNSA, per germline. This CDR3 is built from 16 residues. V lost 1 base and J 0 bases, leaving 11 bases between the germline ends. This CDR3 is CASSLETGSSTDTQYF. The CDR3 DNA is TGTGCCAGCAGCTTAGAAACAGGCTCTAGCACAGATACGCAGTATTTT.

The J gene is TRBJ2-1, the V gene TRBV19; D is ambiguous. From germline, CDR1 is LNHDA and CDR2 SQIVND (reference sequence). V shed 5 bases and J shed 5 bases, with 31 bases lying between them. This CDR3 spans 20 amino acids. The CDR3 here is CASSGTFYEGSSWRDNEQFF. As DNA, the CDR3 is TGTGCCAGTAGTGGAACTTTTTACGAAGGTAGCTCGTGGAGAGACAATGAGCAGTTCTTC.

The chain links TRBV30 to TRBJ1-5; weak D call: TRBD1 (6 bases). Germline lookup yields CDR1 GTSNPN and CDR2 SVGIG (reference sequence). This CDR3 spans 13 amino acids. V was clipped by 1 base and J by 4 bases, with 8 bases between them. CDR3 amino acids: CAWSDRGNQPQHF. For the CDR3, the DNA is TGTGCCTGGAGTGATAGGGGGAATCAGCCCCAGCATTTT. The full variable domain, in which reference TRBV30 and TRBJ1-5 provide the parts outside the CDR3, is SQTIHQWPATLVQPVGSPLSLECTVEGTSNPNLYWYRQAAGRGLQLLFYSVGIGQISSEVPQNLSASRPQDRQFILSSKKLLLSDSGFYLCAWSDRGNQPQHFGDGTRLSIL.